What follows are 28 T cell receptor beta chains derived from one specimen sequenced in a study of CD8 T cells in ankylosing spondylitis. Their specific antigens are unknown. Notes on the study in general: Seven to nine highly homologous variants formed a TCR beta motif that appeared characteristic of ankylosing spondylitis blood.

Using its own MiXCR run on the 5' RACE reads, TCRdb lists one record per CDR3 protein. The sample holds under 850,000 distinct CDR3 sequences, 19% seen once. The specimen sequenced was blood, either unsorted or a sorted T cell fraction (not recorded which). The receptor set was obtained from a male donor with ankylosing spondylitis.

This chain joins TRBV24-1 and TRBJ2-7; D might be TRBD1 (5 bases). CDR3 length equals 14 residues. Trimming took 5 bases from V and 1 from J, leaving 11 bases between them. The germline V gene encodes CDR1 KGHDR and CDR2 SFDVKD. CDR3 coding DNA: TGTGCCACCAGTGCCCCAGGGCCGTCCTACGAGCAGTACTTC. This codes for CATSAPGPSYEQYF.

The V gene is TRBV5-1, the J gene TRBJ2-2; D not certain. Germline CDR1 is SGHRS and CDR2 is YFSETQ. The CDR3 covers 14 residues. V was trimmed by 1 base and J by 6 bases, leaving 10 bases between them. The DNA for the CDR3 is TGCGCCAGCAGCTTGTCCTCACCCGCCGGGGAGCTGTTTTTT. This gives the protein CASSLSSPAGELFF.

The chain couples TRBV6-1 to TRBJ1-1; no reliable D call. CDR1 is MNHNS, CDR2 SASEGT, per germline. The CDR3 extends over 14 amino acids. Trimming left V 9 bases short and J 5 bases short, with 19 bases between. The CDR3 DNA reads TGTGCCAGTACCGTTGGGGTAATTGGTACTGAAGCTTTCTTT. Its protein is CASTVGVIGTEAFF.

The V call is TRBV28, the J call TRBJ1-1, with 9 positions matching TRBD1. Germline loops: CDR1 MDHEN, CDR2 SYDVKM. V shed 1 base and J 4 bases; nucleotides not matched to a gene: 10. The CDR3 consists of 17 residues. As DNA, the CDR3 is TGTGCCAGCAGTTTATCTGGGACAGGGTACGGAGGCACTGAAGCTTTCTTT. It translates to CASSLSGTGYGGTEAFF.

J is TRBJ2-7 and V is TRBV12-3 or TRBV12-4, with 7 bases lining up with TRBD1. CDR3 length equals 16 residues. V shed 4 bases, J shed 3 bases, and the junction held 12 bases outside the gene matches. Here the CDR3 reads CASSSLRTGRGYEQYF. CDR3 DNA sequence: TGTGCCAGCAGTTCCCTCCGGACAGGTAGGGGCTACGAGCAGTACTTC.

This clonotype was found a few times. The rearrangement uses TRBV19 and TRBJ1-5; TRBD1 matches 9 bases. The V segment lost 3 bases and the J segment 6 bases; nucleotides outside the gene matches: 6. The CDR3 has 15 residues. In germline, CDR1 is LNHDA, CDR2 SQIVND (reference sequence). CDR3 nucleotides: TGTGCCAGTAGTATCCCCGGGACAGGGTTTCAGCCCCAGCATTTT. Translating gives CASSIPGTGFQPQHF.

This clonotype was found a few times. The genes are TRBV7-9 and TRBJ2-3; D possibly corresponds to TRBD2 (5 bases). The germline V and J ends were trimmed by 4 bases and 6 bases, with 8 bases remaining between them. Germline CDR1 is SEHNR and CDR2 is FQNEAQ (reference sequence). The CDR3 runs to 12 residues. The chain's CDR3 is CASSYGMDTQYF. The DNA of the CDR3 is TGTGCCAGCAGCTACGGGATGGATACGCAGTATTTT. Using reference TRBV7-9 and TRBJ2-3 for the parts outside the CDR3, the full variable domain is DTGVSQNPRHKITKRGQNVTFRCDPISEHNRLYWYRQTLGQGPEFLTYFQNEAQLEKSRLLSDRFSAERPKGSFSTLEIQRTEQGDSAMYLCASSYGMDTQYFGPGTRLTVL.

The genes are TRBV24-1 and TRBJ1-3; D is undetermined. CDR1 KGHDR and CDR2 SFDVKD come from the germline V gene. This CDR3 spans 14 amino acids. V was shortened by 9 bases and J by 4 bases, with 15 bases between the two germline ends. In DNA, the CDR3 is TGTGCCACCCAAGGAGGGAGGCGCGGAAACACCATATATTTT. Encoded protein: CATQGGRRGNTIYF.

This chain joins TRBV15 and TRBJ2-7, with TRBD2 matching over 7 bases. This CDR3 contains 16 residues. The ends lost 0 bases at V and 0 bases at J; junction bases unmatched: 5. Per germline, CDR1 LNHNV and CDR2 YYDKDF (reference sequence). For the CDR3, the DNA is TGTGCCACCAGCAGAGATTGGGCTAGCGGCTCCTACGAGCAGTACTTC. Its translation: CATSRDWASGSYEQYF.

This chain links TRBV28 with TRBJ2-7; D is possibly TRBD1 or TRBD2 (5 bases each). Per germline, CDR1 MDHEN and CDR2 SYDVKM. Trimming took off 3 bases at V and 2 bases at J, with 11 bases between the two ends. This CDR3 region has 14 residues. CDR3 in amino acids: CASSFRGPTYEQYF. CDR3 nucleotides: TGTGCCAGCAGTTTTCGGGGACCCACCTACGAGCAGTACTTC.

The chain has TRBV30 and TRBJ1-1, with D perhaps TRBD1 (6 bases). The V end lost 1 base, the J end lost 8 bases, and 11 bases lay between the germline ends. The CDR3 has 12 amino acids. Germline-derived CDR1 and CDR2 are GTSNPN and SVGIG (reference sequence). The CDR3 DNA sequence: TGTGCCTGGAGTGCGTCCGGGACAGAAGCTTTCTTT. Its protein product is CAWSASGTEAFF.

The chain employs TRBV12-3 or TRBV12-4 and TRBJ1-4; D not certain. The CDR3 loop spans 13 amino acids. The V and J ends lost 6 bases and 3 bases respectively, with 8 bases between them. CDR3 DNA: TGTGCCAGCAGGCAGGTCGCTAATGAAAAACTGTTTTTT. This encodes CASRQVANEKLFF.

This clonotype was observed a handful of times. J is TRBJ2-1 and V is TRBV5-1, with 12 nucleotides matching TRBD2. After removal of 5 bases from V and 7 bases from J, the junction contained 7 bases not matched to a gene. Germline V CDR1 and CDR2: SGHRS, YFSETQ. The CDR3 has 15 residues. The CDR3 DNA reads TGCGCCAGCAGATCTAGCGGGGGGGCAGAGAATGAGCAGTTCTTC. It codes for CASRSSGGAENEQFF. The variable domain in full, with the rest retrieved from reference TRBV5-1 and TRBJ2-1, is KAGVTQTPRYLIKTRGQQVTLSCSPISGHRSVSWYQQTPGQGLQFLFEYFSETQRNKGNFPGRFSGRQFSNSRSEMNVSTLELGDSALYLCASRSSGGAENEQFFGPGTRLTVL.

This clonotype was observed a few times. The CDR3 sequence: CASRPYRDTRATNEKLFF. The CDR3 DNA follows: TGTGCCAGCAGGCCATACCGGGACACCAGAGCAACTAATGAAAAACTGTTTTTT. This chain uses TRBV11-1 with TRBJ1-4, with a weak D call TRBD1 (6 bases). CDR3 length: 18 residues. From germline, CDR1 is SGHAT and CDR2 FQDESV (reference sequence). Trimming shortened V by 6 bases and J by 0 bases, and 20 bases separated the two germline ends.

This chain joins TRBV7-2 and TRBJ2-6; perhaps TRBD2 as D (6 bases). Deletions cut 5 bases from V and 0 bases from J, with 14 bases between. Per the germline V gene, CDR1 is SGHTA and CDR2 is FQGNSA. There are 17 residues in the CDR3. Written as DNA, the CDR3 is TGTGCCAGCAGCGTAGTGGGCGGGGTCTCTGGGGCCAACGTCCTGACTTTC. This gives the protein CASSVVGGVSGANVLTF.

This clonotype came up a few times. This chain links TRBV28 with TRBJ1-6; TRBD1 matches at 8 bases. Germline values: CDR1 MDHEN, CDR2 SYDVKM. The V segment lost 10 bases and the J segment 10 bases; nucleotides outside the gene matches: 9. The CDR3 extends over 13 amino acids. Written as DNA, the CDR3 is TGTGCCACACAGGGGGGGTTTTACTCACCCCTCCACTTT. Protein: CATQGGFYSPLHF.

The rearrangement links TRBV27 to TRBJ2-7, with 8 bases that match TRBD1. V was clipped by 6 bases and J by 2 bases; unmatched bases: 6. In germline, CDR1 is MNHEY, CDR2 SMNVEV (reference sequence). CDR3 length: 14 residues. The CDR3 loop is CASRMTGVAYEQYF. The CDR3, as DNA: TGTGCCAGCAGGATGACAGGGGTGGCCTACGAGCAGTACTTC.

The chain carries TRBV7-2 and TRBJ2-7, with TRBD1 matching over 9 bases. Germline V lookup: CDR1 SGHTA, CDR2 FQGNSA. V was pared by 2 bases and J by 2 bases, with 4 bases of the junction left unmatched. This CDR3 comprises 15 residues. CDR3 in amino acids: CASSLKTGGTYEQYF. CDR3 in DNA: TGTGCCAGCAGCTTAAAGACAGGGGGAACCTACGAGCAGTACTTC.

The chain links TRBV3-1 to TRBJ2-1; 14 nucleotides line up with TRBD2. This CDR3 is built from 17 residues. The germline gives CDR1 LGHDT, CDR2 YNNKEL (reference sequence). V was pared by 1 base and J by 2 bases, with 1 base of the junction left unmatched. The CDR3, as DNA: TGTGCCAGCAGCCAAGGGACTAGCGGGAGGCCCTACAATGAGCAGTTCTTC. As protein: CASSQGTSGRPYNEQFF.

J is TRBJ1-6 and V is TRBV15, with D hard to call. Germline V gene lookup returns CDR1 LNHNV and CDR2 YYDKDF (reference sequence). The CDR3 spans 14 residues. The V gene lost 0 bases and the J gene lost 8 bases, with 8 bases spanning the gap. The CDR3 loop reads CATSRDPAHSPLHF. The CDR3, as DNA: TGTGCCACCAGCAGAGACCCAGCCCATTCACCCCTCCACTTT. The whole variable domain, remainder taken from reference TRBV15 and TRBJ1-6, is DAMVIQNPRYQVTQFGKPVTLSCSQTLNHNVMYWYQQKSSQAPKLLFHYYDKDFNNEADTPDNFQSRRPNTSFCFLDIRSPGLGDTAMYLCATSRDPAHSPLHFGNGTRLTVT.

The chain uses TRBV5-6 and TRBJ1-6, with a tentative D call TRBD1 (5 bases). This CDR3 is built from 19 residues. The V gene lost 0 bases and the J gene lost 0 bases, with 16 bases spanning the gap. Per the germline V gene, CDR1 is SGHDT and CDR2 is YYEEEE. CDR3 sequence: CASSLAARGIGSYNSPLHF. CDR3 nucleotides: TGTGCCAGCAGCTTGGCGGCAAGGGGAATCGGCTCCTATAATTCACCCCTCCACTTT.

This clonotype was found a few times. The chain is built from TRBV5-1 and TRBJ2-7, with a weak D call TRBD1 (6 bases). CDR1 and CDR2 from the germline V gene are SGHRS and YFSETQ. The CDR3 has 15 residues. V was trimmed by 4 bases and J by 1 base, leaving 15 bases between them. The CDR3 region is CASSPGTDRSYEQYF. In nucleotides, the CDR3 is TGCGCCAGCAGCCCGGGGACGGACAGATCCTACGAGCAGTACTTC.

In this sample, this clonotype turned up many times. The chain recombines TRBV24-1 with TRBJ2-1; D uncertain. In germline, CDR1 is KGHDR, CDR2 SFDVKD. The CDR3 is 18 amino acids. Trimming cost V 7 bases and J 3 bases, with 24 bases left between them. The CDR3 DNA reads TGTGCCACCAGGGGCAACGAAAGACTCGCAACGAACTACAATGAGCAGTTCTTC. Translating gives CATRGNERLATNYNEQFF.

This clonotype has just a few counts. Here the CDR3 DNA reads TGTGCCAGCAATGGAGGGACGGGCAATCAGCCCCAGCATTTT. Amino acids: CASNGGTGNQPQHF. The rearrangement uses TRBV2 and TRBJ1-5; tentative D call: TRBD1 (5 bases). This CDR3 spans 14 amino acids. CDR1 and CDR2 (germline): SNHLY, FYNNEI. With 7 bases removed from V and 2 bases from J, the gap between germline ends came to 12 bases.

This clonotype turned up a few times. The chain combines TRBV4-2 with TRBJ2-1, with 9 bases aligning to TRBD2. The germline V gene has CDR1 LGHNA and CDR2 YNFKEQ. CDR3 length: 16 amino acids. V dropped 2 bases and J dropped 6; count of bases not matched to a gene: 8. CDR3 sequence reads: CASSQLAGTSTNEQFF. The CDR3 coding sequence is TGTGCCAGCAGCCAACTAGCGGGAACCTCTACCAATGAGCAGTTCTTC.

This clonotype came up a few times. The chain uses TRBV6-1 and TRBJ1-2; 8 bases line up with TRBD1. CDR3 length equals 15 residues. The V gene end was trimmed by 5 bases and the J gene end by 4 bases; junction bases not matched to a gene: 9. Germline CDR1 and CDR2: MNHNS and SASEGT. CDR3 nucleotide sequence: TGTGCCAGCAGTCAGCCCTGGACAGGGACCTATGGCTACACCTTC. This gives the protein CASSQPWTGTYGYTF.

CDR3 DNA sequence: TGTGCTAGTGATCCAGGGACGAACACCGGGGAGCTGTTTTTT. Encoded protein: CASDPGTNTGELFF. The rearrangement links TRBV12-5 to TRBJ2-2, with D possibly matching TRBD1 (5 bases). V was cut by 7 bases and J by 0 bases, with 9 bases left in between. CDR1 is LGHNT and CDR2 is FRNRAP in the germline V gene. The CDR3 has 14 residues.

The V and J genes are TRBV12-3 or TRBV12-4 and TRBJ2-1; TRBD1 matches 9 bases. V lost 5 bases, J lost 8 bases, and 4 bases stayed unmatched. The CDR3 runs 13 residues. CDR3 in amino acids: CASSRQGGDEQFF. The CDR3 nucleotides are TGTGCCAGCAGTCGACAGGGGGGTGATGAGCAGTTCTTC.